These T cell receptor beta chains were read from a single sample in a study of shared clonotypes between healthy human individuals. Sequenced by immunoSEQ multiplex PCR; TCRdb stores in-frame clones only, minus some. The table includes 1.6 million or so clones, less than 99% detected once. Sequencing was performed on naive CD4+ T cells sorted from blood. These receptors came from a man aged 25 to 45 in good health. The CDR3 runs from the conserved cysteine through the conserved F or W. A D gene is named only where the DNA matches it firmly. Size is omitted from some rows. Given values are once, few, many or a class for expanded clones.

14,TRBJ2-7,-,once,TRBV30,TGTGCCTGGAGTTCAGGTTTATGGTTGGTCGAGCAGTACTTC,CAWSSGLWLVEQYF
12,TRBJ2-7,-,-,TRBV7-2,TGTGCCAGCAGCTCCCGTACGGGCGAGCAGTACTTC,CASSSRTGEQYF
15,TRBJ2-7,TRBD1,-,TRBV9,TGTGCCAGCAGCGGAGGGACAGGGGGGGCCTACGAGCAGTACTTC,CASSGGTGGAYEQYF
18,TRBJ2-5,TRBD1,once,TRBV7-9,TGTGCCAGCAGCTCGATGCTGGGGGGGACAGGGTTTATTGAGACCCAGTACTTC,CASSSMLGGTGFIETQYF
17,TRBJ2-2,-,-,TRBV27,TGTGCCAGCAGTTTATCGCTCCTTCGGGACGGCACCGGGGAGCTGTTTTTT,CASSLSLLRDGTGELFF
16,TRBJ1-1,TRBD1,-,TRBV19,TGTGCCAGTAAGGATTGGTCAGGGGGCCCCCACACTGAAGCTTTCTTT,CASKDWSGGPHTEAFF
13,TRBJ2-7,TRBD1,-,TRBV18,TGTGCCAGCTCATCGGGACAGTTCTACGAGCAGTACTTC,CASSSGQFYEQYF
16,TRBJ1-1,-,-,TRBV11-2,TGTGCCAGCAGCTTACGCCTACAGGGTAGTCGACCTGAAGCTTTCTTT,CASSLRLQGSRPEAFF
14,TRBJ2-3,-,-,TRBV27,TGTGCCAGCAGTTCCGGACAGATCAGAGATACGCAGTATTTT,CASSSGQIRDTQYF
14,TRBJ2-3,-,-,TRBV7-2,TGTGCCAGCAGGGTTTTGGTAGCTGCAGATACGCAGTATTTT,CASRVLVAADTQYF
12,TRBJ2-7,-,-,TRBV30,TGTGCCTGGAGTGAAATGTCCTACGAGCAGTACTTC,CAWSEMSYEQYF
14,TRBJ2-7,-,-,TRBV9,TGTGCCAGCAGCGTAGCGGCGGGAAGGGGCGAGCAGTACTTC,CASSVAAGRGEQYF
14,TRBJ1-1,-,-,TRBV9,TGTGCCAGCAGCGTAGCGTCAGGGAGGTTTGGAGCTTTCTTT,CASSVASGRFGAFF
15,TRBJ1-5,TRBD1,-,TRBV9,TGTGCCAGCAGCGGACAGGGATTCGGCAATCAGCCCCAGCATTTT,CASSGQGFGNQPQHF
12,TRBJ2-7,-,-,TRBV5-4,TGTGCCAGCAGCCGGAATAAGGACGAGCAGTACTTC,CASSRNKDEQYF
14,TRBJ2-7,-,-,TRBV2,TGTGCCAGCAGTGAAGGGAGGGGGCGCGGCGAGCAGTACTTC,CASSEGRGRGEQYF
15,TRBJ2-7,-,-,TRBV5-1,TGCGCCAGCAGCCCAGGCAGGGGAGGAGTATACGAGCAGTACTTC,CASSPGRGGVYEQYF
19,TRBJ2-1,TRBD2,-,TRBV7-9,TGTGCCAGCTTGGGCGGGGGTTGGGGACTAGCGGGAGGTTCCAATGAGCAGTTCTTC,CASLGGGWGLAGGSNEQFF
14,TRBJ2-7,-,-,TRBV6-6,TGTGCCAGCAGGGAGGACAGAAGCTCCTACGAGCAGTACTTC,CASREDRSSYEQYF
15,TRBJ1-4,-,-,TRBV5-6,TGTGCCAGCAGCTTGGGGGGGCAGCCACCTGAAAAACTGTTTTTT,CASSLGGQPPEKLFF
10,TRBJ2-7,-,-,TRBV20-1,TGCAGTGCTAAAACATACGAGCAGTACTTC,CSAKTYEQYF
12,TRBJ1-1,-,-,TRBV21-1,TGTGCCAGCAGCCTGATAGGCACTGAAGCTTTCTTT,CASSLIGTEAFF
12,TRBJ2-7,-,-,TRBV29-1,TGCAGGACTCATAAGGGGGACTACGAGCAGTACTTC,CRTHKGDYEQYF
17,TRBJ2-1,TRBD2,-,TRBV28,TGTGCCAGCAGTTTACCGGGACTAGCGGGAAGGTCGAATGAGCAGTTCTTC,CASSLPGLAGRSNEQFF
13,TRBJ1-3,-,-,TRBV9,TGTGCCAGCAGCGTAGGCCAAGGAAACACCATATATTTT,CASSVGQGNTIYF
16,TRBJ2-3,TRBD2,-,TRBV9,TGTGCCAGCAGCGTAGATGGAGGGGCGGGAGCAGATACGCAGTATTTT,CASSVDGGAGADTQYF
12,TRBJ2-7,TRBD2,-,TRBV18,TGTGCCAGCTCCCATACTAGCGCCGAGCAGTACTTC,CASSHTSAEQYF
12,TRBJ2-1,-,-,TRBV2,TGTGCCAGCGTAAGGGTTCACAATGAGCAGTTCTTC,CASVRVHNEQFF
15,TRBJ2-5,TRBD1,-,TRBV5-1,TGCGCCAGCAGCGCTAGGACAGGGGGCGCGGAGACCCAGTACTTC,CASSARTGGAETQYF
13,TRBJ2-1,-,-,TRBV7-9,TGTGCCAGCAGCCTAACTGGGGGCAATGAGCAGTTCTTC,CASSLTGGNEQFF
11,TRBJ2-1,-,-,TRBV28,TGTGCCAGCAGACAGGTCAATGAGCAGTTCTTC,CASRQVNEQFF
11,TRBJ2-1,-,-,TRBV18,TGTGCCAGCTCACCTCAGAATGAGCAGTTCTTC,CASSPQNEQFF
15,TRBJ2-1,-,-,TRBV9,TGTGCCAGCAGCGTAGGTGGGAGTGGGAACAATGAGCAGTTCTTC,CASSVGGSGNNEQFF
11,TRBJ1-2,-,-,TRBV5-6,TGTGCCAGCAGCTTGTCTTATGGCTACACCTTC,CASSLSYGYTF
14,TRBJ2-1,TRBD1,-,TRBV7-9,TGTGCCAGCAGCTACGACAGGGGATTTGGTGAGCAGTTCTTC,CASSYDRGFGEQFF
12,TRBJ1-4,TRBD1,-,TRBV7-2,TGTGCCAGCACCGCGACAGGGCTGATTCTGTTTTTT,CASTATGLILFF
17,TRBJ1-5,TRBD1,-,TRBV5-6,TGTGCCAGCAGCATTGGGACAGGGCGTTTAGGAAATCAGCCCCAGCATTTT,CASSIGTGRLGNQPQHF
15,TRBJ2-5,-,once,TRBV18,TGTGCCAGCTCACCGGTGGGCGGTCCCAGAGAGACCCAGTACTTC,CASSPVGGPRETQYF
14,TRBJ2-2,TRBD1,-,TRBV2,TGTGCCAGCCTTGGGACAGGGTGGGCCGGGGAGCTGTTTTTT,CASLGTGWAGELFF
14,TRBJ2-7,-,-,TRBV9,TGTGCCAGCAGCGTAGATAGCAGCACCTACGAGCAGTACTTC,CASSVDSSTYEQYF
11,TRBJ2-5,-,-,TRBV18,TGTGCCAGCTCACAGAAAGAGACCCAGTACTTC,CASSQKETQYF
17,TRBJ2-5,TRBD2,once,TRBV28,TGTGCCAGCAGTTTGTTCAGACTAGCGGGAGTTCAAGAGACCCAGTACTTC,CASSLFRLAGVQETQYF
14,TRBJ1-1,-,-,TRBV7-9,TGTGCCAGCAGCTTAGAACTCGAGAGGACTGAAGCTTTCTTT,CASSLELERTEAFF
17,TRBJ1-2,-,-,TRBV5-1,TGCGCCAGCAGCTGGGGTCTAGTGGGACGGCAGTTCTATGGCTACACCTTC,CASSWGLVGRQFYGYTF
16,TRBJ2-2,-,-,TRBV5-5,TGTGCCAGCAGCTTGAGGGTTTACTCGGGCGGAGGGGAGCTGTTTTTT,CASSLRVYSGGGELFF
15,TRBJ2-2,TRBD2,-,TRBV29-1,TGCAGCGTTCGGGTTAGCGGGAGTCGCACCGGGGAGCTGTTTTTT,CSVRVSGSRTGELFF
15,TRBJ1-5,-,-,TRBV2,TGTGCCAGCAGTGAATCCGGGGGCGCCACTCAGCCCCAGCATTTT,CASSESGGATQPQHF
14,TRBJ2-2,-,-,TRBV28,TGTGCCAGCAGCTCGGGAGTCGGGACCGGGGAGCTGTTTTTT,CASSSGVGTGELFF
13,TRBJ2-7,-,-,TRBV6-1,TGTGCCAGCAGTCCCCGGAGTGGATACGAGCAGTACTTC,CASSPRSGYEQYF
13,TRBJ2-7,TRBD1,-,TRBV7-2,TGTGCCAGCAGCTTTCAGGGGGCCTACGAGCAGTACTTC,CASSFQGAYEQYF
14,TRBJ2-7,TRBD2,-,TRBV18,TGTGCCAGCTCACTCGGGGGGGGCTCCTACGAGCAGTACTTC,CASSLGGGSYEQYF
14,TRBJ2-5,-,-,TRBV15,TGTGCCACCAGCAGAGTGGGACCCCTGGAGACCCAGTACTTC,CATSRVGPLETQYF
12,TRBJ2-7,-,once,TRBV12-1,TGTGCCAGCAGCTCAGACTTATACGAGCAGTACTTC,CASSSDLYEQYF
16,TRBJ2-2,-,-,TRBV6-1,TGTGCCAGCAGTGAAGCAAGAGGATGGGGCACCGGGGAGCTGTTTTTT,CASSEARGWGTGELFF
15,TRBJ2-7,-,-,TRBV7-2,TGTGCCAGCAGCTTAGGGCCGGGAGTAGGTGGCGAGCAGTACTTC,CASSLGPGVGGEQYF
14,TRBJ1-1,-,-,TRBV5-4,TGTGCCAGCAGCTTCAGGTCGGCGAACACTGAAGCTTTCTTT,CASSFRSANTEAFF
15,TRBJ2-1,-,-,TRBV9,TGTGCCAGCAGCGTACTGGCGAGGGGCCCCAATGAGCAGTTCTTC,CASSVLARGPNEQFF
14,TRBJ2-5,TRBD1,-,TRBV2,TGTGCCAGCAGTGAGAGGACAGGGGGAGAGACCCAGTACTTC,CASSERTGGETQYF
13,TRBJ2-3,-,-,TRBV5-1,TGCGCCAGCAGCTTGCCAGGGGCAAATACGCAGTATTTT,CASSLPGANTQYF